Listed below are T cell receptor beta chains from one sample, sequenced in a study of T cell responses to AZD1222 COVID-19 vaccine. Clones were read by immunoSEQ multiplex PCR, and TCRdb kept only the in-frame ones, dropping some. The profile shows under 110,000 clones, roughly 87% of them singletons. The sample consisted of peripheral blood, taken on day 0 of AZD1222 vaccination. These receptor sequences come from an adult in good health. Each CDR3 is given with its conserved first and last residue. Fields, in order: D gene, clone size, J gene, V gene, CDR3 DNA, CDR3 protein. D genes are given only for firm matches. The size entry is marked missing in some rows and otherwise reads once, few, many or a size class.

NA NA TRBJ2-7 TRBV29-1 TGCAGCGTTGGCAGCTCCTACGAGCAGTACTTC CSVGSSYEQYF
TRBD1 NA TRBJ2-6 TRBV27 TGTGCCGCCTCCCGGACAGGGGATACTGGGGCCAACGTCCTGACTTTC CAASRTGDTGANVLTF
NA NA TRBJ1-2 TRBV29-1 TGCAGCGTTGCCCCGGGGGGAAGTGGCTACACCTTC CSVAPGGSGYTF
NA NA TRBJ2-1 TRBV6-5 TGTGCCAGCAGTTATAATTTGATACGGGCTATGGATGAGCAGTTCTTC CASSYNLIRAMDEQFF
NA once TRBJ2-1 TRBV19 TGTGCCAGTAGCCGGAGGGAGCACAATGAGCAGTTCTTC CASSRREHNEQFF
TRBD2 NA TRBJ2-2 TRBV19 TGTGCCAGTAGTATTCCCTCTAGCGGGAACACCGGGGAGCTGTTTTTT CASSIPSSGNTGELFF
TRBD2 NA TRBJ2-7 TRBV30 TGTGCCCGGGGACTAGCCTACGAGCAGTACTTC CARGLAYEQYF
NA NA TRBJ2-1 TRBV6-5 TGTGCCAGCAGTTACGGAAAGGGTCGGTCCCATGAGCAGTTCTTC CASSYGKGRSHEQFF
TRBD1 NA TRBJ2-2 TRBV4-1 TGCGCCAGCAGCCAGGACCGGACAGGAGCGAACACCGGGGAGCTGTTTTTT CASSQDRTGANTGELFF
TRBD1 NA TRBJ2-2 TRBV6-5 TGTGCCAGCCGGGACAGGGGAAACACCGGGGAGCTGTTTTTT CASRDRGNTGELFF
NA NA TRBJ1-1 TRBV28 TGTGCCAGCATATTCTACGCCTCCGAGGCAAACACTGAAGCTTTCTTT CASIFYASEANTEAFF
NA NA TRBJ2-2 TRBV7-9 TGTGCCAGCAGCCCCCTTTCACCCGGGGAGCTGTTTTTT CASSPLSPGELFF
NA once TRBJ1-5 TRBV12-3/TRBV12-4 TGTGCCAGCAGTTTCTCCGACAGGCAGCCCCAGCATTTT CASSFSDRQPQHF
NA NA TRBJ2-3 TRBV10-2 TGCGCCAGCACGTCTAGCGGCACAGATACGCAGTATTTT CASTSSGTDTQYF
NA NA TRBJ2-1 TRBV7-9 TGTGCCAGCAGCCCGTCGCGAGACAATGAGCAGTTCTTC CASSPSRDNEQFF
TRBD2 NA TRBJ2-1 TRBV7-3 TGTGCCAGCAGCCCGGGACTAGCGGGAGCTGGCGAGCAGTTCTTC CASSPGLAGAGEQFF
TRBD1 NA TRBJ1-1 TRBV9 TGTGCCAGCAGCGCAATAACCCAGGGGGCCGCTGAAGCTTTCTTT CASSAITQGAAEAFF
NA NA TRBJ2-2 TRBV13 TGTGCCAGCAGCTTATTTGCGCCCGGGGAGCTGTTTTTT CASSLFAPGELFF
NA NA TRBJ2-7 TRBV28 TGTGCCAGCAGTTTTTCCCTGTGGGCTTCTGTCTCCTACGAGCAGTACTTC CASSFSLWASVSYEQYF
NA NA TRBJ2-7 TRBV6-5 TGTGCCATCCCCCCCGGCGAGCAGTACTTC CAIPPGEQYF
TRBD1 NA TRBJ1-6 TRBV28 TGTGCCAGTATTACCGGGACAGGATTGTCACCCCTCCACTTT CASITGTGLSPLHF
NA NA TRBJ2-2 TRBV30 TGTGCCTGGACACCAAGCACCGGGGAGCTGTTTTTT CAWTPSTGELFF
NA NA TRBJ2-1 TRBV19 TGTGCCAGTAGGAAGGGACTTTCAAGCTCCTACAATGAGCAGTTCTTC CASRKGLSSSYNEQFF
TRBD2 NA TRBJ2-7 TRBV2 TGTGCCAGCAGTGACCGGACTAGCGGGAGGGGAGAGCAGTACTTC CASSDRTSGRGEQYF
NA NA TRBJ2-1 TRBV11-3 TGTGCCAGCAGCTTATCGAGTTCCCTCTACAATGAGCAGTTCTTC CASSLSSSLYNEQFF